The present entry profiles one TCR beta chain with its context. Its antigen is unknown. The CDR3 contains 16 residues. With 0 bases clipped from V and 8 bases from J, the junction kept 8 bases outside the gene matches. CDR1 is SGDLS and CDR2 is YYNGEE in the germline V gene. The data were taken from a study of cytomegalovirus exposure and HLA in healthy donors. Study-wide findings and caveats: Most of the TCR beta V segments (in an earlier analysis) were productive either about 87% or about 30% of the time.

Both 60 Vbeta primers and 13 Jbeta primers went into the PCR. Here immunoSEQ multiplex PCR was the method, and the copy in TCRdb shows in-frame clones only, minus some. Of 140,000 or so clones listed, roughly 80% are singletons. This sequence was found in a female donor in good health and CMV-seronegative. This chain uses TRBV9 with TRBJ1-4, with 9 bases that match TRBD1. Sequences were obtained from PBMCs. CDR3 in amino acids: CASSVAPGQGSEKLFF. The CDR3 nucleotides are TGTGCCAGCAGCGTAGCCCCGGGACAGGGTAGCGAAAAACTGTTTTTT.